This TCR beta chain was recovered during a study of early T cells in non-severe SARS-CoV-2 infection. At the level of the study: Unsorted whole blood bulk RNA was sequenced, with unpaired chains.

Points from the study as a whole: The matching step, a VDJdb search, favored anti-spike CD8 responses and missed private and CD4 specificities.

As to this clonotype: What it binds is not known.

Individual cDNA molecules were tagged with unique molecular identifiers. TCRdb reprocessed the 5' RACE reads via MiXCR and lists one record per CDR3 protein. This sample carries 100,000 to 150,000 distinct CDR3 sequences, about 15% of them seen once, and the ten largest clones take around a fifth. Looked up from germline, CDR1 is SEHNR and CDR2 is FQNEAQ (reference sequence). The junction had 5 bases not matched to a gene; V was cut back by 5 bases and J by 7 bases. There are 13 residues in the CDR3. The sequencing sample was made of whole blood. This sequence was found in an adult who was a healthcare worker with PCR-confirmed SARS-CoV-2 infection or an uninfected control (not recorded which). The chain uses TRBV7-9 and TRBJ2-3; 8 positions match TRBD2. The CDR3 sequence is CASSPGLAHTQYF. The DNA of the CDR3 is TGTGCCAGCAGCCCCGGACTAGCCCATACGCAGTATTTT.